This T cell receptor (beta chain) originates from a study of PD-L1 blockade in urothelial cancer. About the research overall: Bladder-origin urothelial cancer in males covered about 90% of the 29 patients. Analysis of the blood was performed 3 weeks (second dose) and 6 weeks after treatment start. Broader study findings: Stronger expansion of tumor-associated clones in blood at 3 weeks distinguished durable-benefit patients.

Described time point: pretreatment peripheral blood. There were between 1 and 8 samples from each patient, taken pretreatment and on-treatment. This clone was picked up a small number of times. Its antigen is unknown. Sequencing used immunoSEQ multiplex PCR; TCRdb keeps in-frame clones, though not all of them. Among some 100,000 clones listed, approximately 88% were seen once. The sample in question was PBMCs, obtained around atezolizumab (anti-PD-L1) treatment. The receptor was isolated from a woman older than 75 with urothelial cancer.

In nucleotides, the CDR3 is TGTGCCAGCAGCGTAGCGAGCGCTAGTTACACCGGGGAGCTGTTTTTT. Its protein product is CASSVASASYTGELFF. The genes are TRBV9 and TRBJ2-2, with no clear D. CDR1 SGDLS and CDR2 YYNGEE come from the germline V gene. The CDR3 consists of 16 residues. The ends were cut back, 0 bases at V and 3 bases at J, with 12 bases in the middle.